Sequencing of this T cell receptor (beta chain) was carried out in a study of T cell responses to AZD1222 COVID-19 vaccine. At the level of the study: Pooled in the analysis were second doses at about 4 or about 12 weeks. Findings and limits, study-wide: Baseline seropositivity occurred in only a handful of AZD1222 recipients. The donors showed a predominance of white British ancestry and of females, with possible underestimation of clonal diversity.

A note on this clone: Antigen specificity is unknown.

The length of the CDR3 is 15 residues. Germline CDR1 MNHEY, CDR2 SMNVEV (reference sequence). V trimming: 5 bases; J trimming: 10 bases; junction bases outside the gene matches: 8. Repertoires were generated with immunoSEQ multiplex PCR, while TCRdb's copy carries only in-frame clones and drops some. The sample carries under 85,000 clones, roughly 88% recorded once. Specimen: peripheral blood, collected on day 0 of AZD1222 vaccination. The chain joins TRBV27 to TRBJ2-1; TRBD2 matches 13 bases. The receptor's source is an adult in good health. CDR3 coding DNA: TGTGCCAGCAGTCTAACTAGCGGGGGGGCCCGGGAGCAGTTCTTC. Its protein product is CASSLTSGGAREQFF.